This T cell receptor (beta chain) was found in a study of T-cell reconstitution after alpha-beta-depleted transplantation in children. Molecular barcoding with unique molecular identifiers was used for the TCRbeta library. Via MiXCR, TCRdb re-called the PCR reads, giving one row per CDR3 protein. This sample has roughly 300,000 distinct CDR3 sequences; approximately 9.6% occur once, and the top ten carry about 9.5%. The CDR3 sequence is 14 residues long. Germline V CDR1 and CDR2: LNHNV, YYDKDF (reference sequence). V lost 5 bases and J lost 2; bases outside the gene matches: 6. There are a few counts of this clonotype.

This chain uses TRBV15 with TRBJ2-7; 7 positions match TRBD2. This sequence was found in a human donor who donated a stem cell graft to a child with SCID. Sequences were derived from PBMCs from the stem cell graft donor, sampled from the stem cell graft. DNA of the CDR3: TGTGCCACCAGCCGAGGACTAGGCCCCTACGAGCAGTACTTC. Encoded protein: CATSRGLGPYEQYF. Drawing the rest from reference TRBV15 and TRBJ2-7, the complete variable domain is DAMVIQNPRYQVTQFGKPVTLSCSQTLNHNVMYWYQQKSSQAPKLLFHYYDKDFNNEADTPDNFQSRRPNTSFCFLDIRSPGLGDTAMYLCATSRGLGPYEQYFGPGTRLTVT.